This T cell receptor beta chain was recorded in a study of cytomegalovirus exposure and HLA in healthy donors. Germline CDR1 and CDR2: MRHNA and SNTAGT. The CDR3 consists of 14 residues. Trimming removed 6 bases at V and 7 bases at J, with 18 bases between. About this clone: Its antigen is undetermined.

This PCR relied on a set of 60 Vbeta primers and 13 Jbeta primers. Sequenced by immunoSEQ multiplex PCR; TCRdb stores in-frame clones only, minus some. Seen here are 200,000 to 250,000 clones, approximately 78% observed once, and the top ten hold around 2.7%. Study observations and caveats: Most TCR sequences showed up rarely, but some public TCRs showed up in many donors.

Sequenced material: PBMCs. The clonotype comes from a woman aged 35 to 49 in good health and CMV-seronegative. The rearrangement joins TRBV6-4 to TRBJ1-2; a weak D match, TRBD1 (5 bases). The CDR3 reads CASSAEGLGGGYTF. The DNA of the CDR3 is TGTGCCAGCAGCGCCGAGGGGTTGGGAGGTGGCTACACCTTC.